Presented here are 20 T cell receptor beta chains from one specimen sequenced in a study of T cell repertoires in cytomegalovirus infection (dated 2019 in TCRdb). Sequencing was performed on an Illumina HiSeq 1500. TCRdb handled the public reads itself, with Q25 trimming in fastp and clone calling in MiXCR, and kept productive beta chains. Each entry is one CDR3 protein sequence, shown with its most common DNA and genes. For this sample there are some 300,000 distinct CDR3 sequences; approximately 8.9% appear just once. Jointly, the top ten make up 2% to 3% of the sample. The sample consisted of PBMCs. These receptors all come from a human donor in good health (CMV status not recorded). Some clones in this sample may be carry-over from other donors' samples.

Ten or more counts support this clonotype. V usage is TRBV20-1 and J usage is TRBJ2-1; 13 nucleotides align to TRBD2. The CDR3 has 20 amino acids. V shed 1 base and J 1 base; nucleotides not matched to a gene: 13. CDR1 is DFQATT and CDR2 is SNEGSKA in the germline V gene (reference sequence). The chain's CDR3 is CSARARGATSGGASYNEQFF. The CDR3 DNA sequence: TGCAGTGCTAGAGCCCGGGGGGCCACTAGCGGGGGGGCATCCTACAATGAGCAGTTCTTC.

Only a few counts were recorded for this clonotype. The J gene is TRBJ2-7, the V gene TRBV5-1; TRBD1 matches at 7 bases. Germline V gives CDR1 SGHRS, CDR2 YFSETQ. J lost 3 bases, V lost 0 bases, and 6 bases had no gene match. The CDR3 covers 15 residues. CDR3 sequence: CASSLATGPYYEQYF. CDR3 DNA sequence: TGCGCCAGCAGCTTGGCGACAGGGCCCTACTACGAGCAGTACTTC.

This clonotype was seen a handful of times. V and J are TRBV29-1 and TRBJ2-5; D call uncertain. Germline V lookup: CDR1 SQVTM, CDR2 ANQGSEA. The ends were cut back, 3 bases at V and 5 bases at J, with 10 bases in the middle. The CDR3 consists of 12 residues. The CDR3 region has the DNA TGCAGCGTTGAGGCTAAGTTTGAGACCCAGTACTTC. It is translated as CSVEAKFETQYF. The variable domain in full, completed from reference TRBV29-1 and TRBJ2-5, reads SAVISQKPSRDICQRGTSLTIQCQVDSQVTMMFWYRQQPGQSLTLIATANQGSEATYESGFVIDKFPISRPNLTFSTLTVSNMSPEDSSIYLCSVEAKFETQYFGPGTRLLVL.

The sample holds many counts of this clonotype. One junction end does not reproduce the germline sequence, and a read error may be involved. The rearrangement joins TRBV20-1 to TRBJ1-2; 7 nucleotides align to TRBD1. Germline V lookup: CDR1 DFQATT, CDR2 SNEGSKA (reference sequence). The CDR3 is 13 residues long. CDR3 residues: CSARDREGKGYTF. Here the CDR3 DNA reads TGCAGTGCGAGAGACAGGGAAGGGAAGGGCTACACCTTC.

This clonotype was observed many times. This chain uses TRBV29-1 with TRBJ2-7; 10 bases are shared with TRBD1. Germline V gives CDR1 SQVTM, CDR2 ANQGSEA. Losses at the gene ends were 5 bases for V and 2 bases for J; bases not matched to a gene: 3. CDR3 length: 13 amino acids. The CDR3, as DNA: TGCAGCGTTCGGGACAGGGGTGCCTACGAGCAGTACTTC. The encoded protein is CSVRDRGAYEQYF.

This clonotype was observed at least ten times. The DNA for the CDR3 is TGTGCCAGCAGTTTAAGAGGGGGCGTGGACATTCAGTACTTC. Residues: CASSLRGGVDIQYF. This chain uses TRBV28 with TRBJ2-4, with 7 bases fitting TRBD1. CDR1 and CDR2 from the germline V gene are MDHEN and SYDVKM. J lost 8 bases, V lost 2 bases, and 6 bases had no gene match. The CDR3 length is 14 residues. Supplemented by reference TRBV28 and TRBJ2-4, the full variable domain reads DVKVTQSSRYLVKRTGEKVFLECVQDMDHENMFWYRQDPGLGLRLIYFSYDVKMKEKGDIPEGYSVSREKKERFSLILESASTNQTSMYLCASSLRGGVDIQYFGAGTRLSVL.

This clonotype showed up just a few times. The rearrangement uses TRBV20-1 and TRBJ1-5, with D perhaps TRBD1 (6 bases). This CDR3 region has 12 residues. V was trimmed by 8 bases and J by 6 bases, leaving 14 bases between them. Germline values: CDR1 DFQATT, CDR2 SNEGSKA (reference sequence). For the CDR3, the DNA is TGCAGTATCCAAACAGGGCCTCAGCCCCAGCATTTT. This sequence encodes CSIQTGPQPQHF.

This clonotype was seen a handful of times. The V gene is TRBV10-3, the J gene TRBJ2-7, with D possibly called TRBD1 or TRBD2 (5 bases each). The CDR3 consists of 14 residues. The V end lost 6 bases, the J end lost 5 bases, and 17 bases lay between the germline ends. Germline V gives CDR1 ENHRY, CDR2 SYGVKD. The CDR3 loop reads CAIRRGLLGDEQYF. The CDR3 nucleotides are TGTGCCATCAGGAGGGGCCTCCTCGGGGACGAGCAGTACTTC.

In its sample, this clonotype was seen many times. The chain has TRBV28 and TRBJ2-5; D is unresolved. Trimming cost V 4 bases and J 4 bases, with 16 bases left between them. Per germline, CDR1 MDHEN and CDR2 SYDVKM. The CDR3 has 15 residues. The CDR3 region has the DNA TGTGCCAGCAGTTCCTCGACGGCCCCGGGAGAGACCCAGTACTTC. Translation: CASSSSTAPGETQYF.

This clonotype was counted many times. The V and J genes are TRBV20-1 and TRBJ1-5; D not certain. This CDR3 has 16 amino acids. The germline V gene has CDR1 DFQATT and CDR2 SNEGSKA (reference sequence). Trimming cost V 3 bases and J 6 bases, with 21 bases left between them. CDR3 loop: CSASFWVRGKSQPQHF. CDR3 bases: TGCAGTGCTAGTTTCTGGGTTCGAGGGAAAAGTCAGCCCCAGCATTTT.

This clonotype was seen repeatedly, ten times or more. The CDR3 DNA sequence: TGTGCCAGCAGCCGGGACAACAACTATGGCTACACCTTC. Translating it yields CASSRDNNYGYTF. J is TRBJ1-2 and V is TRBV7-2; TRBD1 is a possible D gene (6 bases). Germline V lookup: CDR1 SGHTA, CDR2 FQGNSA. Trimming left V 5 bases short and J 2 bases short, with 9 bases between. The CDR3 is made up of 13 amino acids.

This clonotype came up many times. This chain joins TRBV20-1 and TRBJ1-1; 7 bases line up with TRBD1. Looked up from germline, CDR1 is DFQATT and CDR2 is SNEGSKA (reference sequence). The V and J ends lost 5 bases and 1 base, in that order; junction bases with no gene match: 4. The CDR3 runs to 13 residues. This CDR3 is CSAHRGENTEAFF. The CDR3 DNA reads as TGCAGTGCTCACAGGGGAGAGAACACTGAAGCTTTCTTT.

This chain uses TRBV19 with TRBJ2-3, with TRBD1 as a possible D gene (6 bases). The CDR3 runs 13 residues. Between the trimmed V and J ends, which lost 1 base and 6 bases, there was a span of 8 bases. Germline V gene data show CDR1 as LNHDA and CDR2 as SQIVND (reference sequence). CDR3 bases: TGTGCCAGTAGTATAGTGGGGGCCGATACGCAGTATTTT. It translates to CASSIVGADTQYF.

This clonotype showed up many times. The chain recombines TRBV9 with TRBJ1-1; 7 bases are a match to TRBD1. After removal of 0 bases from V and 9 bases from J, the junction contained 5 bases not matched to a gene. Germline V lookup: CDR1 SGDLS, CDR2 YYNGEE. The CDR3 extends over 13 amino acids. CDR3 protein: CASSVETGMKAFF. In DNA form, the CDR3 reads TGTGCCAGCAGCGTAGAGACAGGGATGAAAGCTTTCTTT.

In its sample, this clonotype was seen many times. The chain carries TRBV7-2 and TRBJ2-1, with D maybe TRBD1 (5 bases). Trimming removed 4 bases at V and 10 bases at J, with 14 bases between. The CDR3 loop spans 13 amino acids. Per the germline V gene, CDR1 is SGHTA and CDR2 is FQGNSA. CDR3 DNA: TGTGCCAGCAGCTCCGAGAACTGGGGCGAGCAGTTCTTC. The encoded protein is CASSSENWGEQFF.

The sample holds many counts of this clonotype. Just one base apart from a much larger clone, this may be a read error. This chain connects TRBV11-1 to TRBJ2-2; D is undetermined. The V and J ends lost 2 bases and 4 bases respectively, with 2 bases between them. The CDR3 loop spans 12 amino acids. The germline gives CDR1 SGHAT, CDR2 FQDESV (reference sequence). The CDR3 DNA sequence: TGTGCCAGCAGCTTAATCACCGGGGAGCTGTTTTTT. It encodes CASSLITGELFF.

CDR3: CAGGWNTEAFF. The CDR3 coding sequence is TGTGCCGGGGGGTGGAACACTGAAGCTTTCTTT. The chain uses TRBV7-6 and TRBJ1-1, with a weak D call TRBD1 (5 bases). The germline gives CDR1 SGHVS, CDR2 FNYEAQ. Trimming took 11 bases from V and 1 from J, leaving 8 bases between them. The CDR3 runs 11 residues.

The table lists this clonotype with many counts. CDR3 region: CASSQVPGVAFTDTQYF. Here the CDR3 DNA reads TGTGCCAGCAGCCAAGTGCCGGGGGTTGCGTTTACGGATACGCAGTATTTT. V usage is TRBV4-2 and J usage is TRBJ2-3; a weak D match, TRBD2 (6 bases). The CDR3 consists of 17 residues. The V gene lost 1 base and the J gene lost 6 bases, with 20 bases spanning the gap. In germline, CDR1 is LGHNA, CDR2 YNFKEQ.

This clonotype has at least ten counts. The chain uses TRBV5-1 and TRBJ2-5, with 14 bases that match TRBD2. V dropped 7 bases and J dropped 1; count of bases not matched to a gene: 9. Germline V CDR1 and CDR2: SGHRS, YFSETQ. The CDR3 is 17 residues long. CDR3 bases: TGCGCCAGCCGCAGGGACGGACTAGCGGGGGGCCAAGAGACCCAGTACTTC. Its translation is CASRRDGLAGGQETQYF. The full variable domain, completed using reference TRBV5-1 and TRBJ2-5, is KAGVTQTPRYLIKTRGQQVTLSCSPISGHRSVSWYQQTPGQGLQFLFEYFSETQRNKGNFPGRFSGRQFSNSRSEMNVSTLELGDSALYLCASRRDGLAGGQETQYFGPGTRLLVL.

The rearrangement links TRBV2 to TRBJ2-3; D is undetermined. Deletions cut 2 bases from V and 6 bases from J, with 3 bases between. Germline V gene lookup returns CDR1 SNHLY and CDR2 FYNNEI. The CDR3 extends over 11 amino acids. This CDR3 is CASSERDTQYF. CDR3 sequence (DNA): TGTGCCAGCAGTGAAAGGGATACGCAGTATTTT.